These T cell receptor beta chains were read from a single sample in a study of PD-L1 blockade in urothelial cancer. TCRdb's table, derived via immunoSEQ multiplex PCR, lists solely in-frame clones and lacks some. The sample yields 60,000 to 75,000 clones, roughly 84% seen once. Sequenced here: PBMCs, sampled around atezolizumab (anti-PD-L1) treatment. These TCRs come from a woman in her sixties or seventies with urothelial cancer. Both conserved end residues are part of each CDR3. A D gene is named only where the DNA matches it firmly. A row's size may be missing; if present it is once, few, many or a size class.

TRBV10-3	TRBJ1-3	few	TRBD1	TGTGCCATCAGGCGGGACAGGGAACGTGGAAACACCATATATTTT	CAIRRDRERGNTIYF
TRBV15	TRBJ2-5	few	-	TGTGCCACCAGCAGGGGTCGGAGAGAGACCCAGTACTTC	CATSRGRRETQYF
TRBV5-1	TRBJ2-3	-	-	TGCGCCAGCACGAGGGGGGGTGGCACAGATACGCAGTATTTT	CASTRGGGTDTQYF
TRBV5-1	TRBJ1-4	-	TRBD1	TGCGCCAGCAGCCTCGATGGACAGGGTCCTAATGAAAAACTGTTTTTT	CASSLDGQGPNEKLFF
TRBV19	TRBJ1-1	-	-	TGTGCCAGTAGTATTTACGGGACTGAAGCTTTCTTT	CASSIYGTEAFF
TRBV6-5	TRBJ2-7	-	TRBD1	TGTGCCAGCAGAACCGGGGGGACAGGGGGCTACGAGCAGTACTTC	CASRTGGTGGYEQYF
TRBV5-6	TRBJ1-1	once	-	TGTGCCAGCAGCTTGGTCAACAGTCATAACACTGAAGCTTTCTTT	CASSLVNSHNTEAFF
TRBV30	TRBJ2-5	-	-	TGTGCCTGGAGTCCAGCAGGGGAAGAGACCCAGTACTTC	CAWSPAGEETQYF
TRBV7-8	TRBJ2-1	-	TRBD1	TGTGCCAGCAGCCCGCCGGGGACAGCCTCCTACAATGAGCAGTTCTTC	CASSPPGTASYNEQFF
TRBV15	TRBJ2-7	-	-	TGTGCCACCAGGGGCAGGGAAGGATACGAGCAGTACTTC	CATRGREGYEQYF
TRBV7-6	TRBJ2-2	-	-	TGTGCCAGCAGCTACTTAACGTCGAACACCGGGGAGCTGTTTTTT	CASSYLTSNTGELFF
TRBV6-6	TRBJ2-1	-	TRBD2	TGTGCCAGCAGTTACTCTGGGGAGGGTTCTAATGAGCAGTTCTTC	CASSYSGEGSNEQFF
TRBV5-5	TRBJ1-1	-	TRBD1	TGTGCCAGCAGCTCGACCCGGGACAGGGGGTTGGGAACTGAAGCTTTCTTT	CASSSTRDRGLGTEAFF
TRBV19	TRBJ2-5	-	TRBD1	TGTGCCAGTAGTGCGGACAGGGAAGAGACCCAGTACTTC	CASSADREETQYF
TRBV9	TRBJ2-7	-	-	TGTGCCAGCAGCCCATCGACACCGTCCTACGAGCAGTACTTC	CASSPSTPSYEQYF
TRBV7-2	TRBJ1-5	few	TRBD1	TGTGCCAGCAGCTGGAGAACAGGGGGGGATCAGCCCCAGCATTTT	CASSWRTGGDQPQHF
TRBV5-1	TRBJ2-3	-	-	TGCGCCAGCAGCCCAGACACAGATACGCAGTATTTT	CASSPDTDTQYF
TRBV5-1	TRBJ2-7	-	-	TGCGCCAGCAGGGGCCCCTACGAGCAGTACTTC	CASRGPYEQYF
TRBV29-1	TRBJ2-1	-	-	TGCAGCGTTCGATATAGCGTAAATTACAATGAGCAGTTCTTC	CSVRYSVNYNEQFF
TRBV27	TRBJ2-1	-	TRBD2	TGTGCCACCGCCACGGGACTAGCGGGGGGGCCTAGGTCTCCTGAGCAGTTCTTC	CATATGLAGGPRSPEQFF
TRBV19	TRBJ2-7	once	TRBD1	TGTGCCAGTAGTCCTCAGCCAGGGGGCTCCTACGAGCAGTACTTC	CASSPQPGGSYEQYF
TRBV27	TRBJ2-1	-	TRBD1	TGTGCCAGCAGTTTATTTAAAGGGACAGGGCTGGTGTCCTACAATGAGCAGTTCTTC	CASSLFKGTGLVSYNEQFF
TRBV7-2	TRBJ1-2	-	TRBD1	TGTGCCAGCAGCCCCCGACAGGGGACTAACTATGGCTACACCTTC	CASSPRQGTNYGYTF
TRBV6-1	TRBJ1-1	-	TRBD1	TGTGCCAGCAGTTCCACAGGGGTGAGCACTGAAGCTTTCTTT	CASSSTGVSTEAFF
TRBV9	TRBJ1-2	-	-	TGTGCCAGCAGCGTAGATGGCAGGAAGCACTATGGCTACACCTTC	CASSVDGRKHYGYTF
TRBV28	TRBJ1-2	-	TRBD1	TGTGCCAGCAGACCGACAGGGGGCTATGGCTACACCTTC	CASRPTGGYGYTF
TRBV4-3	TRBJ2-1	few	TRBD2	TGCGCCAGCAGCCAAGAGGTCGGACTAGCGGCTTACAATGAGCAGTTCTTC	CASSQEVGLAAYNEQFF
TRBV6-1	TRBJ1-1	once	-	TGTGCCAGCAGTGAACCCGAGGCCGGAGATGAAGCTTTCTTT	CASSEPEAGDEAFF
TRBV5-5	TRBJ2-7	-	TRBD1	TGTGCCAGCAGCCCACATTGGGACAGGGGGTCTTACGAGCAGTACTTC	CASSPHWDRGSYEQYF
TRBV6-5	TRBJ2-7	-	TRBD1	TGTGCCAGCAGAGCTGGGACAGGGAGCTCCTACGAGCAGTACTTC	CASRAGTGSSYEQYF
TRBV10-3	TRBJ1-5	-	-	TGTGCCATCAGCCCTTGGGGGGTAAATCAGCCCCAGCATTTT	CAISPWGVNQPQHF
TRBV7-2	TRBJ2-7	-	TRBD1	TGTGCCAGCAGCTTAGATGCAGGGGGTAAGCAGTACTTC	CASSLDAGGKQYF
TRBV30	TRBJ2-5	-	-	TGTGCCTGGAGTAAAGACTTCCAAGAGACCCAGTACTTC	CAWSKDFQETQYF
TRBV5-1	TRBJ2-7	-	-	TGCGCCAGCAGCGGACTCGCAGGTTCCTACGAGCAGTACTTC	CASSGLAGSYEQYF
TRBV30	TRBJ1-1	-	-	TGTGCCTGGAGTAGCGATAGGAACACTGAAGCTTTCTTT	CAWSSDRNTEAFF
TRBV28	TRBJ1-4	-	-	TGTGCCAGCAGTTCTCCGACAGGCGGGGAAAAACTGTTTTTT	CASSSPTGGEKLFF
TRBV11-2	TRBJ2-1	-	TRBD2	TGTGCCAGCAGCTTAGGTGGACTAGCGGGGGTGAATGAGCAGTTCTTC	CASSLGGLAGVNEQFF
TRBV7-2	TRBJ2-5	-	-	TGTGCCAGCAGCCAGCCAGGGGGGCAAGAGACCCAGTACTTC	CASSQPGGQETQYF
TRBV20-1	TRBJ2-5	-	-	TGCAGTGCTGTCCCAGGGGAGACCCAGTACTTC	CSAVPGETQYF
TRBV29-1	TRBJ2-3	-	TRBD1	TGCAGCGTTGATGGGACAGGGGTAACAGATACGCAGTATTTT	CSVDGTGVTDTQYF
TRBV5-4	TRBJ2-5	-	TRBD1	TGTGCCAGCAGCCTGCAAGACAGGGTAAATCCGGAGACCCAGTACTTC	CASSLQDRVNPETQYF
TRBV30	TRBJ2-2	-	TRBD2	TGTGCCTGGAGCCCCCTCGCGGGAGTGGACGGGGAGCTGTTTTTT	CAWSPLAGVDGELFF
TRBV5-1	TRBJ2-7	-	TRBD1	TGCGCCAGCAGCTCGGGACAGTACTACGAGCAGTACTTC	CASSSGQYYEQYF
TRBV28	TRBJ2-3	once	-	TGTGCCAGCAGTTATAGAGCTAACACAGATACGCAGTATTTT	CASSYRANTDTQYF
TRBV7-9	TRBJ2-3	few	-	TGTGCCAGCAGCTTAGTAGCGGTGACGGATACGCAGTATTTT	CASSLVAVTDTQYF
TRBV7-7	TRBJ2-2	-	-	TGTGCCAGCAGCTTAGGGGGGGGCCACACCGGGGAGCTGTTTTTT	CASSLGGGHTGELFF
TRBV7-9	TRBJ1-4	-	TRBD1	TGTGCCAGCAGCTTGACCCTCGGGACAGGGGGCATGACTAATGAAAAACTGTTTTTT	CASSLTLGTGGMTNEKLFF
TRBV11-2	TRBJ2-7	-	-	TGTGCCAGCAGCCAAGGGCGGGACGCCTACGAGCAGTACTTC	CASSQGRDAYEQYF
TRBV28	TRBJ1-1	-	-	TGTGCCAGCAGTTTTCTGTCCCAGGCCACTGAAGCTTTCTTT	CASSFLSQATEAFF
TRBV5-5	TRBJ1-2	-	TRBD1	TGTGCCAGCAGCTCGAATCAGGGGGCGCGGATCTATGGCTACACCTTC	CASSSNQGARIYGYTF
TRBV6-5	TRBJ1-1	-	-	TGTGCCAGCAGTTCGCACAGTCTGAACACTGAAGCTTTCTTT	CASSSHSLNTEAFF
TRBV27	TRBJ2-5	few	TRBD1	TGTGCCAGCAGTCACGGACAGGGGGCCCAAGAGACCCAGTACTTC	CASSHGQGAQETQYF
TRBV11-2	TRBJ2-1	-	-	TGTGCCAGCAGCCCGTATCGGCGGAGAGATGAGCAGTTCTTC	CASSPYRRRDEQFF
TRBV6-1	TRBJ1-2	-	-	TGTGCCAGCAGTGATCTAGGGGTATCATCGATCACGTCCCTCTATGGCTACACCTTC	CASSDLGVSSITSLYGYTF